The 15 T cell receptor beta chains listed next were all sequenced from one sample in a study of T cells in Graves' hyperthyroidism and ophthalmopathy. The CDR3 regions of TCR beta were amplified from RNA transcripts. The TCR CDR3 was amplified in a first-round RT-PCR using the HTBI primer set. MiXCR was run by TCRdb on the multiplex PCR reads, yielding one entry per CDR3 protein. The sample shows 490,000 or so distinct CDR3 sequences, about 20% of them seen only once. Source material: blood. These receptors all come from a man aged 40-49 years with Graves' ophthalmopathy.

This clonotype was found a few times. This sequence joins TRBV11-3 and TRBJ2-3; 7 nucleotides agree with TRBD2. This CDR3 contains 15 residues. Germline V CDR1 and CDR2: SGHNT, YENEEA. The ends lost 1 base at V and 2 bases at J; junction bases unmatched: 3. The DNA for the CDR3 is TGTGCCAGCAGCTTAGGACAGCGGGACACAGATACGCAGTATTTT. Amino acid sequence: CASSLGQRDTDTQYF.

This clonotype appeared many times. The chain joins TRBV9 to TRBJ2-1; D may be TRBD2 (5 bases). The CDR3 is 14 residues long. Germline CDR1 SGDLS, CDR2 YYNGEE. V was cut by 4 bases and J by 9 bases, with 17 bases left in between. The chain's CDR3 is CASSPHLRDVEQFF. The CDR3 bases are TGTGCCAGCAGCCCCCATCTCCGGGATGTTGAGCAGTTCTTC.

This clonotype has a count of ten or more. The chain combines TRBV28 with TRBJ2-4; 12 bases map to TRBD2. CDR3 length: 15 amino acids. CDR1 is MDHEN and CDR2 is SYDVKM in the germline V gene. J gave up 4 bases and V 3 bases, and 1 base lay outside the gene matches. CDR3 DNA sequence: TGTGCCAGCAGTTTTACTAGCGGGAGGAAAAACATTCAGTACTTC. Protein product: CASSFTSGRKNIQYF.

This clonotype was recorded many times. As DNA, the CDR3 is TGTGCCAGCAATTTCGCCGGAGGCAGCCAAGAGACCCAGTACTTC. Translation gives CASNFAGGSQETQYF. The chain employs TRBV2 and TRBJ2-5; D might be TRBD2 (5 bases). V lost 7 bases and J lost 1, with 16 bases in between. CDR1 SNHLY and CDR2 FYNNEI come from the germline V gene. CDR3 length: 15 amino acids.

This clonotype showed up just a few times. V usage is TRBV6-1 and J usage is TRBJ2-3, with a tentative D call TRBD2 (5 bases). The CDR3 runs 14 residues. V lost 5 bases to trimming and J lost 2 bases, with 11 bases between them. From germline, CDR1 is MNHNS and CDR2 SASEGT. The CDR3 nucleotides are TGTGCCAGCAGTCGGGGTCTGGACACAGATACGCAGTATTTT. Its translation is CASSRGLDTDTQYF.

Ten or more counts support this clonotype. The chain carries TRBV3-1 and TRBJ1-2; D is undetermined. Germline values: CDR1 LGHDT, CDR2 YNNKEL (reference sequence). The CDR3 spans 13 residues. V lost 1 base to trimming and J lost 7 bases, with 10 bases between them. The CDR3 is CASSQAVASGYTF. DNA of the CDR3: TGTGCCAGCAGCCAAGCGGTAGCGTCTGGCTACACCTTC.

This clonotype was found a few times. This chain links TRBV29-1 with TRBJ2-5, with 12 bases fitting TRBD2. CDR1 SQVTM and CDR2 ANQGSEA come from the germline V gene. V shed 2 bases, J shed 4 bases, and the junction held 17 bases outside the gene matches. The CDR3 runs to 19 residues. The CDR3 sequence is CSVEMVSTSGGQQAETQYF. CDR3 sequence (DNA): TGCAGCGTTGAAATGGTTTCGACTAGCGGGGGCCAGCAGGCAGAGACCCAGTACTTC.

The rearrangement links TRBV7-2 to TRBJ2-7; TRBD1 matches 9 bases. The CDR3 is 14 amino acids. V trimming: 1 base; J trimming: 6 bases; junction bases outside the gene matches: 4. Germline V lookup: CDR1 SGHTA, CDR2 FQGNSA. The CDR3 bases are TGTGCCAGCAGCTTAGGACAGGGGGGGGTCGAGCAGTACTTC. Translation gives CASSLGQGGVEQYF.

The chain links TRBV11-2 to TRBJ1-2; 7 bases line up with TRBD1. The CDR3 has 13 amino acids. CDR1 and CDR2 (germline): SGHAT, FQNNGV. Losses at the gene ends were 5 bases for V and 6 bases for J; bases not matched to a gene: 6. The CDR3: CASSTRQGNGYTF. CDR3 nucleotides: TGTGCCAGCAGCACCCGACAGGGTAATGGCTACACCTTC.

The sample holds one count of this clonotype. One base away lies a much larger clone, so this may be a sequencing read error. This sequence joins TRBV28 and TRBJ1-4; D is uncertain. This CDR3 has 13 residues. The V end was cut by 6 bases, the J end by 4 bases, with 9 bases between. Germline loops: CDR1 MDHEN, CDR2 SYDVKM. The CDR3 nucleotides read TGTGCCAGCAGCCCCCGGGGTAATGAAAAACTGTTTTTT. Protein: CASSPRGNEKLFF. Full variable domain (outside the CDR3, taken from reference TRBV28 and TRBJ1-4): DVKVTQSSRYLVKRTGEKVFLECVQDMDHENMFWYRQDPGLGLRLIYFSYDVKMKEKGDIPEGYSVSREKKERFSLILESASTNQTSMYLCASSPRGNEKLFFGSGTQLSVL.

This clonotype was recorded a few times. The chain has TRBV18 and TRBJ2-7, with 9 bases aligning to TRBD1. Germline CDR1 and CDR2: KGHSH and LQKENI. V shed 1 base, J shed 4 bases, and the junction held 8 bases outside the gene matches. The CDR3 contains 16 residues. The CDR3 region is CASSPQLGQGTYEQYF. CDR3 bases: TGTGCCAGCTCACCACAACTTGGACAGGGGACATACGAGCAGTACTTC.

J is TRBJ2-2 and V is TRBV7-9, with 9 bases fitting TRBD2. Germline CDR1 and CDR2: SEHNR and FQNEAQ (reference sequence). Trimming removed 5 bases from V and 0 bases from J; junction bases left unmatched: 1. The CDR3 totals 15 residues. This CDR3 reads CASSQREANTGELFF. The CDR3 DNA follows: TGTGCCAGCAGCCAGCGGGAGGCGAACACCGGGGAGCTGTTTTTT.

This clonotype was counted a few times. V usage is TRBV6-2 or TRBV6-3 and J usage is TRBJ2-7; D is perhaps TRBD1 (5 bases). In germline, CDR1 is MNHEY, CDR2 SVGEGT. The CDR3 has 13 amino acids. V lost 6 bases, J lost 4 bases, and 13 bases lay in between. For the CDR3, the DNA is TGTGCCAGCAGCGGCTTGGGGCCTTACGAGCAGTACTTC. It specifies CASSGLGPYEQYF.

This clonotype was detected only a few times. The rearrangement uses TRBV14 and TRBJ1-6; TRBD1 matches 11 bases. Trimming cost V 1 base and J 8 bases; bases outside gene matches: 4. The germline V gene has CDR1 SGHDN and CDR2 FVKESK. The CDR3 loop spans 16 amino acids. The CDR3 loop reads CASSQVRTGGYSPLHF. The CDR3 DNA reads TGTGCCAGCAGCCAAGTTAGGACAGGGGGCTATTCACCCCTCCACTTT.

This chain uses TRBV19 with TRBJ2-7; D is possibly TRBD1 or TRBD2 (5 bases each). Germline-derived CDR1 and CDR2 are LNHDA and SQIVND (reference sequence). V was pared by 7 bases and J by 2 bases, with 15 bases between. This CDR3 comprises 14 residues. Here the CDR3 DNA reads TGTGCCAGTACCCCTTACGGGGCCCCCTACGAGCAGTACTTC. This codes for CASTPYGAPYEQYF.